This T cell receptor (beta chain) was identified during a study of T cells expressing NK-cell markers. Study-level background: Seven sequenced donors out of eight were HCMV-seropositive, one seronegative.

With respect to this clonotype: The antigen is undetermined.

TCRdb processed the 5' RACE reads again and assigns one entry to each CDR3 protein, with no DNA. Reported are roughly 420,000 distinct CDR3 sequences; the ten largest clones contain 7.3%. Study outcomes and limitations: Dominance of the CD3+CD56-NKG2C+ fraction by these clonotypes also held in a handful of donors. Clones of NKG2C+ T cells that had expanded were of unclear HCMV specificity. Several of the donors carried dominant NKG2C+ clonotypes that took up about 1.0-8% of their CD8+ T cells.

Germline CDR1 and CDR2: GTSNPN and SVGIG (reference sequence). There are 14 residues in the CDR3. The genes are TRBV30 and TRBJ1-6. The sequenced sample consisted of blood T cells: a sorted CD56 or NKG2C T cell subset, CD4+ or CD8+ T cells, or bulk PBMC T cells (not recorded which). The sequence was collected from a woman aged 18 to 69 in good health. CDR3 residues: CAGTATSYNSPLHF.